The 23 T cell receptor beta chains below were found in one sample sequenced in a study of cytomegalovirus exposure and HLA in healthy donors. Assay used: immunoSEQ multiplex PCR; TCRdb lists only in-frame clones, some missing. The table includes 140,000 or so clones, roughly nine tenths detected once. Sequencing was done on a sample of PBMCs. These receptors were taken from a young man in good health and CMV-seronegative.

V is TRBV30 and J is TRBJ1-5, with D tentatively TRBD1 (5 bases). This CDR3 spans 13 amino acids. The germline CDR1 and CDR2 sequences are GTSNPN and SVGIG (reference sequence). V was cut by 1 base and J by 10 bases, with 14 bases left in between. The CDR3 reads CAWSAEGAGPQHF. CDR3 nucleotide sequence: TGTGCCTGGAGTGCCGAAGGGGCCGGACCCCAGCATTTT. Based on the CDR3 plus reference TRBV30 and TRBJ1-5, the full variable domain is SQTIHQWPATLVQPVGSPLSLECTVEGTSNPNLYWYRQAAGRGLQLLFYSVGIGQISSEVPQNLSASRPQDRQFILSSKKLLLSDSGFYLCAWSAEGAGPQHFGDGTRLSIL.

This sequence joins TRBV21-1 and TRBJ1-1; the DNA was not compared with TRBD1, the D call given in the table. TRBV21-1 counts as a pseudogene. This CDR3 has 12 residues. Here the CDR3 reads CASSKGRQGAFF. The CDR3 DNA reads TGTGCCAGCAGCAAAGGAAGGCAGGGAGCTTTCTTT.

The genes are TRBV19 and TRBJ1-5; D gene unclear. CDR1 and CDR2 (germline): LNHDA, SQIVND (reference sequence). V lost 5 bases, J lost 2 bases, and 13 bases lay in between. The CDR3 spans 15 residues. CDR3 nucleotides: TGTGCCAGTAGTTCGGCACGCGAGGGCAATCAGCCCCAGCATTTT. As protein: CASSSAREGNQPQHF.

This clone was seen only once. The chain is built from TRBV5-4 and TRBJ2-7, with a weak D call TRBD2 (6 bases). In germline, CDR1 is SGHNT, CDR2 YYREEE (reference sequence). The CDR3 totals 12 residues. V was shortened by 4 bases and J by 7 bases, with 12 bases between the two germline ends. The chain's CDR3 is CASSQGLEEQYV. DNA for the CDR3: TGTGCCAGCAGCCAGGGACTTGAGGAGCAGTACGTC.

V and J are TRBV6-5 and TRBJ2-7; 7 bases align to TRBD1. The V gene end was trimmed by 4 bases and the J gene end by 3 bases; junction bases not matched to a gene: 3. This CDR3 is built from 13 residues. Germline V gives CDR1 MNHEY, CDR2 SVGAGI. The DNA for the CDR3 is TGTGCCAGCAGTTGGGGACAGCGCTACGAGCAGTACTTC. Amino acids: CASSWGQRYEQYF.

This clone was observed a single time. The CDR3 spells CASSSGPGGVGTEAFF. For the CDR3, the DNA is TGTGCCAGCAGCTCAGGGCCGGGGGGCGTCGGAACTGAAGCTTTCTTT. The gene calls are TRBV7-8 and TRBJ1-1; perhaps TRBD1 as D (6 bases). The germline V gene encodes CDR1 SGHVS and CDR2 FQNEAQ. This CDR3 has 16 amino acids. Trimming removed 4 bases at V and 5 bases at J, with 20 bases between.

J is TRBJ1-5 and V is TRBV10-3; D is ambiguous. The CDR3 is 15 residues long. Deletions cut 3 bases from V and 4 bases from J, with 13 bases between. CDR1 and CDR2 (germline): ENHRY, SYGVKD. The CDR3 reads CAISDESGNNQPQHF. The CDR3 DNA is TGTGCCATCAGTGATGAGTCAGGCAATAATCAGCCCCAGCATTTT.

The chain employs TRBV6-1 and TRBJ1-6; 8 bases map to TRBD1. The V and J ends lost 1 base and 10 bases, in that order; junction bases with no gene match: 12. In germline, CDR1 is MNHNS, CDR2 SASEGT. The CDR3 contains 17 residues. The CDR3 nucleotides are TGTGCCAGCAGTGAAGGGGGAGGACAGGGTTCTGGCTCACCCCTCCACTTT. Protein product: CASSEGGGQGSGSPLHF.

The gene calls are TRBV9 and TRBJ2-3; TRBD2 might be the D (5 bases). Germline V gene data show CDR1 as SGDLS and CDR2 as YYNGEE. There are 15 residues in the CDR3. Trimming pared 1 base from V and 2 bases from J, leaving 11 bases between. Here the CDR3 DNA reads TGTGCCAGCAGCGTATACAGCGGAGACACAGATACGCAGTATTTT. As protein: CASSVYSGDTDTQYF.

The rearrangement uses TRBV2 and TRBJ1-2, with TRBD1 matching over 8 bases. The germline V gene encodes CDR1 SNHLY and CDR2 FYNNEI. Unmatched junction bases numbered 8, after V lost 7 bases and J lost 7 bases. The CDR3 totals 13 residues. The CDR3 here is CASKLGQGAGYTF. For the CDR3, the DNA is TGTGCCAGCAAGTTGGGCCAGGGGGCTGGCTACACCTTC. Looking up the rest from reference TRBV2 and TRBJ1-2 gives the full variable domain: EPEVTQTPSHQVTQMGQEVILRCVPISNHLYFYWYRQILGQKVEFLVSFYNNEISEKSEIFDDQFSVERPDGSNFTLKIRSTKLEDSAMYFCASKLGQGAGYTFGSGTRLTVV.

This CDR3 is CASTPLGQAPNNEQFF. The CDR3 DNA is TGTGCCAGCACCCCGCTAGGACAGGCGCCTAACAATGAGCAGTTCTTC. V gene TRBV9 combines with J gene TRBJ2-1; 7 bases are shared with TRBD1. The junction had 14 bases not matched to a gene; V was cut back by 6 bases and J by 5 bases. Germline CDR1 reads SGDLS; CDR2 reads YYNGEE. The CDR3 runs 16 residues.

This sequence joins TRBV28 and TRBJ1-2; TRBD1 agrees at 8 bases. V lost 9 bases, J lost 5 bases, and 5 bases stayed unmatched. The CDR3 runs 12 residues. From germline, CDR1 is MDHEN and CDR2 SYDVKM. The CDR3 loop is CASKQGGYGYTF. The CDR3 coding sequence is TGTGCCAGTAAACAGGGGGGGTATGGCTACACCTTC.

A single count supports this clone. The genes are TRBV18 and TRBJ1-5, with 8 positions matching TRBD1. The J segment lost 4 bases and the V segment lost 3 bases, leaving 5 bases of the junction unmatched. This CDR3 is 15 amino acids long. Germline V gives CDR1 KGHSH, CDR2 LQKENI. The CDR3 is CASSPGRGQNQPQHF. DNA for the CDR3: TGTGCCAGCTCACCGGGCAGGGGGCAAAATCAGCCCCAGCATTTT.

V usage is TRBV2 and J usage is TRBJ2-1; D may be TRBD2 (6 bases). Germline CDR1 and CDR2: SNHLY and FYNNEI. The CDR3 is 14 amino acids. With 8 bases removed from V and 5 bases from J, the gap between germline ends came to 16 bases. The CDR3, as DNA: TGTGCCAGCCGGTCCGGGACTGGCGACAATGAGCAGTTCTTC. Translation: CASRSGTGDNEQFF.

A note on this clone: The sample has other DNA sequences that encode this CDR3 too. The chain links TRBV9 to TRBJ2-3; 11 bases agree with TRBD2. Germline loops: CDR1 SGDLS, CDR2 YYNGEE. V gave up 0 bases and J gave up 3 bases; unmatched junction bases: 3. This CDR3 has 16 amino acids. The CDR3, as DNA: TGTGCCAGCAGCGTAGGGGCTAGCGGGAGGACAGATACGCAGTATTTT. Translated: CASSVGASGRTDTQYF.

The chain couples TRBV29-1 to TRBJ2-2, with D possibly TRBD2 on 5 matching bases. Germline CDR1 reads SQVTM; CDR2 reads ANQGSEA. V shed 1 base and J shed 4 bases, with 10 bases lying between them. The CDR3 extends over 14 amino acids. The CDR3 sequence: CSVEGERGTGELFF. The CDR3 DNA sequence: TGCAGCGTTGAAGGGGAGCGCGGCACCGGGGAGCTGTTTTTT.

The rearrangement joins TRBV29-1 to TRBJ2-1; TRBD2 agrees at 8 bases. The CDR3 totals 16 residues. Germline loops: CDR1 SQVTM, CDR2 ANQGSEA. V gave up 3 bases and J gave up 2 bases; unmatched junction bases: 9. The CDR3 protein is CSVDKTSGHTYNEQFF. CDR3 sequence (DNA): TGCAGCGTTGATAAAACTAGCGGACATACCTACAATGAGCAGTTCTTC.

V usage is TRBV5-1 and J usage is TRBJ2-1; TRBD2 matches at 13 bases. V lost 4 bases to trimming and J lost 2 bases; unmatched junction nucleotides: 6. This CDR3 contains 17 residues. Germline loops: CDR1 SGHRS, CDR2 YFSETQ. CDR3 bases: TGCGCCAGCAGCCTGTTTGGGACTAGCGGGACCTACAATGAGCAGTTCTTC. Amino acid sequence: CASSLFGTSGTYNEQFF.

V is TRBV6-1 and J is TRBJ1-3; no clear D gene. V was trimmed by 4 bases and J by 0 bases, leaving 7 bases between them. Germline V gene lookup returns CDR1 MNHNS and CDR2 SASEGT. The CDR3 totals 14 residues. The CDR3 region is CASSAASSGNTIYF. As DNA, the CDR3 is TGTGCCAGCAGTGCTGCTAGCTCTGGAAACACCATATATTTT.

The rearrangement links TRBV5-1 to TRBJ2-3, with TRBD2 matching 10 bases. The germline CDR1 and CDR2 sequences are SGHRS and YFSETQ. J was trimmed by 4 bases and V by 3 bases; bases with no gene match: 5. The CDR3 runs to 15 residues. The CDR3 DNA follows: TGCGCCAGCAGCTGGAGCGGGGGGGCTTCAGATACGCAGTATTTT. It yields the protein CASSWSGGASDTQYF.

The chain is built from TRBV19 and TRBJ1-4; D perhaps matches TRBD1 (6 bases). CDR1 is LNHDA and CDR2 is SQIVND in the germline V gene (reference sequence). Trimming cost V 4 bases and J 8 bases, with 17 bases left between them. The CDR3 length is 15 residues. Here the CDR3 reads CASSRTGREDEKLFF. The CDR3 region has the DNA TGTGCCAGTAGTAGAACAGGGAGGGAAGACGAAAAACTGTTTTTT.

This chain connects TRBV6-5 to TRBJ2-1; TRBD2 aligns across 9 bases. Germline loops: CDR1 MNHEY, CDR2 SVGAGI. The V and J ends lost 2 bases and 4 bases, in that order; junction bases with no gene match: 3. This CDR3 comprises 15 residues. CDR3 residues: CASSYVAGGYNEQFF. The CDR3 DNA reads as TGTGCCAGCAGTTACGTGGCGGGAGGGTACAATGAGCAGTTCTTC.

The chain carries TRBV29-1 and TRBJ1-1; 8 nucleotides line up with TRBD1. V dropped 4 bases and J dropped 0; count of bases not matched to a gene: 1. CDR1 is SQVTM and CDR2 is ANQGSEA in the germline V gene. CDR3 size: 13 residues. CDR3 sequence (DNA): TGCAGCGTTGTGACAGGGGTGAACACTGAAGCTTTCTTT. It specifies CSVVTGVNTEAFF.